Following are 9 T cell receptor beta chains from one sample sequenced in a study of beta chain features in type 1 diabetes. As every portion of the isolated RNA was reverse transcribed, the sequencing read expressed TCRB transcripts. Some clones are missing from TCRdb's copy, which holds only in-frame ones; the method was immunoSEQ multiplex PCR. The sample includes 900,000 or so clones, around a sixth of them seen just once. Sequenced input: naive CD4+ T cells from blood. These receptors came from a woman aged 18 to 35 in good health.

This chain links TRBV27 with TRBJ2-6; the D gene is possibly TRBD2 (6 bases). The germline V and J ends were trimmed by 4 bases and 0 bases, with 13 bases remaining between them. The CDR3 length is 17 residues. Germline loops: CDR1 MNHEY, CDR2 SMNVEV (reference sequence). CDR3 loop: CASSSLAVLSGANVLTF. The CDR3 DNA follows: TGTGCCAGCAGTTCCTTAGCGGTTCTCTCTGGGGCCAACGTCCTGACTTTC.

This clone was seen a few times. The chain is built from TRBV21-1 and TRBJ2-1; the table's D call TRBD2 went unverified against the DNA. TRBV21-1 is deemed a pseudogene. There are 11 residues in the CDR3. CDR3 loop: CASNLFHEQFF. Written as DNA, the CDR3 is TGTGCCAGCAATCTTTTTCATGAGCAGTTCTTC.

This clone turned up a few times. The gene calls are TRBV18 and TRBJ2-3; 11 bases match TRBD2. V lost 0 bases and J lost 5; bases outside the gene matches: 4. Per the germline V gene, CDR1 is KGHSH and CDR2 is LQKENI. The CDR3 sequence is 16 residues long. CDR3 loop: CASSPPGLAGGDTQYF. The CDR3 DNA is TGTGCCAGCTCACCACCGGGGCTAGCGGGAGGAGATACGCAGTATTTT.

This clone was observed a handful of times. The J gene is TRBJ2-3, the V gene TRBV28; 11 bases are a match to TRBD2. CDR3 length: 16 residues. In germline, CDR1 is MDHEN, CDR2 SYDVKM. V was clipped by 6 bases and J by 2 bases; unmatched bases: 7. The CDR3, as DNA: TGTGCCAGCAGACCGGGACTAGCGGACTTCACAGATACGCAGTATTTT. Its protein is CASRPGLADFTDTQYF.

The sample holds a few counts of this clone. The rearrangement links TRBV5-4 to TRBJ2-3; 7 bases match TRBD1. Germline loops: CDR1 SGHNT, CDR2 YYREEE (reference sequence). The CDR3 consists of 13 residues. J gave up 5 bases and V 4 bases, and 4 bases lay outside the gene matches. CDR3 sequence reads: CASSTDRRDTQYF. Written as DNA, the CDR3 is TGTGCCAGCAGCACGGACAGGAGAGATACGCAGTATTTT.

In DNA, the CDR3 is TGTGCCAGCAGCTTGGGGGTAGTCAGTTACACTGAAGCTTTCTTT. It is translated as CASSLGVVSYTEAFF. The rearrangement links TRBV7-2 to TRBJ1-1, with a weak D call TRBD1 (5 bases). The CDR3 is made up of 15 amino acids. V was cut by 3 bases and J by 3 bases, with 14 bases left in between. Germline assignment: CDR1 SGHTA and CDR2 FQGNSA. The variable domain in full, with the rest retrieved from reference TRBV7-2 and TRBJ1-1, is GAGVSQSPSNKVTEKGKDVELRCDPISGHTALYWYRQSLGQGLEFLIYFQGNSAPDKSGLPSDRFSAERTGGSVSTLTIQRTQQEDSAVYLCASSLGVVSYTEAFFGQGTRLTVV.

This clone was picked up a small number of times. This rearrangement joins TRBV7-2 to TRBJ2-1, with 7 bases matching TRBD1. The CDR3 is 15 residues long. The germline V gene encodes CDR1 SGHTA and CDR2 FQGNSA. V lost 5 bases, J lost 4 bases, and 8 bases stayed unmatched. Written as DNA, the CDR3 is TGTGCCAGCAGCCCTTACAGGGGCCGGTACAATGAGCAGTTCTTC. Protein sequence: CASSPYRGRYNEQFF.

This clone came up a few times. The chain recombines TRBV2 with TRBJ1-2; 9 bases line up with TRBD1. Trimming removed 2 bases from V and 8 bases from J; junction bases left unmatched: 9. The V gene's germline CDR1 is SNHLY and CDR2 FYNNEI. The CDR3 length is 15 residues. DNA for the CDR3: TGTGCCAGCAGTGAATTCCAGGGACAGGGACGGGGCTACACCTTC. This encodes CASSEFQGQGRGYTF. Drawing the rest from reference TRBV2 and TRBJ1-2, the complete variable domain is EPEVTQTPSHQVTQMGQEVILRCVPISNHLYFYWYRQILGQKVEFLVSFYNNEISEKSEIFDDQFSVERPDGSNFTLKIRSTKLEDSAMYFCASSEFQGQGRGYTFGSGTRLTVV.

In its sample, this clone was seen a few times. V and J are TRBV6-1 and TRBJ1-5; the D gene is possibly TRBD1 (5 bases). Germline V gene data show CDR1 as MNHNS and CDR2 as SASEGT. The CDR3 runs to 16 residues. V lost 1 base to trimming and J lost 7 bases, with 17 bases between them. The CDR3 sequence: CASSEGSGARGQPQHF. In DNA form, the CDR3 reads TGTGCCAGCAGTGAAGGGTCCGGGGCTCGGGGGCAGCCCCAGCATTTT.